A single sample is the source of the 3 T cell receptor beta chains below, sequenced in a study of patients and donors after allogeneic stem cell transplantation. Via MiXCR, TCRdb re-called the RT-PCR reads, giving one row per CDR3 protein. The sample records about a million distinct CDR3 sequences, about a sixth being singletons. Sequencing input: blood, either unsorted or a sorted T cell fraction (not recorded which). Receptor source: a human donor who was either an allogeneic HSCT recipient or a stem cell or donor lymphocyte infusion donor (not recorded which). It is not recorded whose cells these are; they may come from a transplant donor.

This clonotype was counted only a few times. The rearrangement links TRBV7-8 to TRBJ2-6, with TRBD1 matching 7 bases. Germline V lookup: CDR1 SGHVS, CDR2 FQNEAQ. With V trimmed by 6 bases and J by 2 bases, 7 bases remained unmatched. CDR3 length: 16 amino acids. CDR3 nucleotide sequence: TGTGCCAGCAGTTTACAGGGGCCGGCTGGGGCCAACGTCCTGACTTTC. Translated: CASSLQGPAGANVLTF.

This clonotype showed up just a few times. The genes are TRBV6-1 and TRBJ1-2; the D gene is possibly TRBD1 (5 bases). Trimming left V 8 bases short and J 5 bases short, with 24 bases between. The CDR3 consists of 16 residues. Germline V gene sequence: CDR1 MNHNS, CDR2 SASEGT. The CDR3 sequence: CASQPGLDGGNYGYTF. The CDR3 nucleotides read TGTGCCAGCCAACCGGGGTTAGACGGGGGGAATTATGGCTACACCTTC.

This clonotype has more than one count but fewer than ten. The chain combines TRBV20-1 with TRBJ1-1, with D tentatively TRBD1 (6 bases). Germline V lookup: CDR1 DFQATT, CDR2 SNEGSKA (reference sequence). The CDR3 length is 16 residues. The V gene lost 3 bases and the J gene lost 0 bases, with 17 bases spanning the gap. DNA for the CDR3: TGCAGTGCTAGCTGGGGGCCCTTCGAGGTGAACACTGAAGCTTTCTTT. This sequence encodes CSASWGPFEVNTEAFF.